A single sample gave rise to the 29 T cell receptor beta chains below, sequenced in a study of shared clonotypes between healthy human individuals (dated by TCRdb to 2018 to 2020). Libraries were prepared through the immunoSEQ multiplex PCR assay. TCRdb limited this immuneACCESS table to in-frame rearrangements with V and J called. A share of clones is missing; checked studies link under half to unresolved V genes, and the rest is unexplained. This sample has 2 million to 2.5 million clones in its table, and approximately 95% of those were observed once. The ten largest clones capture 0.85% to 1.2% of the sample. CD8 naive samples were CD45RO-negative cells positively selected for CCR7, giving a CD45RA+CCR7+ population that excluded TemRA cells. Sequenced input: naive CD8+ T cells sorted from blood. Explained via the paper, the cell subset or site label denotes: CD45RA+CCR7+. The receptors stem from a man in his late teens or twenties in good health.

This clone appeared a few times. The V and J genes are TRBV10-3 and TRBJ2-2, with D perhaps TRBD2 (7 bases). Germline V gives CDR1 ENHRY, CDR2 SYGVKD. V was clipped by 3 bases and J by 0 bases, with 8 bases between them. This CDR3 contains 15 residues. The DNA for the CDR3 is TGTGCCATCAGTGAAGGGGGGGCGAACACCGGGGAGCTGTTTTTT. It specifies CAISEGGANTGELFF.

The chain links TRBV5-6 to TRBJ2-1, with 8 positions matching TRBD2. The CDR3 has 15 amino acids. Trimming took 0 bases from V and 9 from J; bases not matched to a gene: 8. The germline V gene encodes CDR1 SGHDT and CDR2 YYEEEE. DNA for the CDR3: TGTGCCAGCAGCTTGGAGCGGGAGTTGTTATCTGAGCAGTTCTTC. Its protein is CASSLERELLSEQFF. Variable domain in full (rest from reference TRBV5-6 and TRBJ2-1): DAGVTQSPTHLIKTRGQQVTLRCSPKSGHDTVSWYQQALGQGPQFIFQYYEEEERQRGNFPDRFSGHQFPNYSSELNVNALLLGDSALYLCASSLERELLSEQFFGPGTRLTVL.

The sample holds one count of this clone. The chain carries TRBV29-1 and TRBJ2-7, with TRBD1 matching 9 bases. The ends lost 6 bases at V and 4 bases at J; junction bases unmatched: 7. This CDR3 is 13 amino acids long. Germline CDR1 reads SQVTM; CDR2 reads ANQGSEA. The CDR3 protein is CSVLQGARYEQYF. In DNA, the CDR3 is TGCAGCGTCCTACAGGGGGCGCGGTACGAGCAGTACTTC.

This chain links TRBV9 with TRBJ2-1; no clear D. Germline V gene data show CDR1 as SGDLS and CDR2 as YYNGEE. This CDR3 comprises 17 residues. V was cut by 4 bases and J by 5 bases, with 22 bases left in between. CDR3 residues: CASSPDLGGVIDNEQFF. CDR3 DNA: TGTGCCAGCAGCCCAGACCTGGGCGGTGTAATAGACAATGAGCAGTTCTTC.

The CDR3 DNA reads as TGTGCCAGCAGTGAAGTTGGGGATGGCTACACCTTC. It translates to CASSEVGDGYTF. The chain couples TRBV6-5 to TRBJ1-2, with D hard to call. CDR3 length: 12 residues. In germline, CDR1 is MNHEY, CDR2 SVGAGI. The V gene lost 5 bases and the J gene lost 6 bases, with 10 bases spanning the gap.

The gene calls are TRBV4-1 and TRBJ1-2; D is perhaps TRBD1 (6 bases). Trimming stripped 7 bases from V and 5 bases from J, with 17 bases between. CDR1 is MGHRA, CDR2 YSYEKL, per germline. The CDR3 totals 14 residues. The CDR3 spells CASTHRGAEYGYTF. The DNA of the CDR3 is TGCGCCAGCACGCATAGGGGGGCCGAGTATGGCTACACCTTC.

The J gene is TRBJ2-5, the V gene TRBV5-6, with 10 bases aligning to TRBD1. The germline V gene encodes CDR1 SGHDT and CDR2 YYEEEE. This CDR3 is built from 15 residues. With 3 bases clipped from V and 2 bases from J, the junction kept 4 bases outside the gene matches. The CDR3, as DNA: TGTGCCAGCAGCTCCTCGGACAGGGGGCAAGAGACCCAGTACTTC. Protein sequence: CASSSSDRGQETQYF. The complete variable domain, with remaining parts taken from reference TRBV5-6 and TRBJ2-5, reads DAGVTQSPTHLIKTRGQQVTLRCSPKSGHDTVSWYQQALGQGPQFIFQYYEEEERQRGNFPDRFSGHQFPNYSSELNVNALLLGDSALYLCASSSSDRGQETQYFGPGTRLLVL.

The genes are TRBV5-1 and TRBJ2-7, with TRBD1 as a possible D gene (5 bases). The CDR3 has 15 amino acids. V lost 0 bases, J lost 3 bases, and 13 bases lay in between. Germline V gene lookup returns CDR1 SGHRS and CDR2 YFSETQ. CDR3 protein: CASSLANTGRYEQYF. CDR3 nucleotide sequence: TGCGCCAGCAGCTTGGCCAATACAGGCCGCTACGAGCAGTACTTC.

As concerns this clone: This same CDR3 is encoded by further DNA sequences in the sample. This rearrangement joins TRBV27 to TRBJ2-7; the match to TRBD1 covers 7 bases. CDR1 is MNHEY and CDR2 is SMNVEV in the germline V gene (reference sequence). The trim removed 5 bases at V and 2 bases at J, leaving 12 bases unmatched. The CDR3 is made up of 16 amino acids. The CDR3 loop is CASSPSTGTETYEQYF. In DNA, the CDR3 is TGTGCCAGCAGTCCGTCGACCGGGACAGAGACCTACGAGCAGTACTTC.

The chain employs TRBV19 and TRBJ2-7; 8 bases line up with TRBD1. With 5 bases clipped from V and 5 bases from J, the junction kept 8 bases outside the gene matches. Germline CDR1 LNHDA, CDR2 SQIVND (reference sequence). The CDR3 spans 14 residues. The CDR3 region has the DNA TGTGCCAGTAGTGATGGACAGGGTATCAACGAGCAGTACTTC. Protein product: CASSDGQGINEQYF.

This chain's CDR3 is CASSFSMTGYEQYF. The CDR3 DNA sequence: TGTGCCAGCAGTTTCTCCATGACAGGTTACGAGCAGTACTTC. The chain has TRBV28 and TRBJ2-7; a weak D match, TRBD1 (6 bases). This CDR3 region has 14 residues. Germline values: CDR1 MDHEN, CDR2 SYDVKM. Trimming pared 3 bases from V and 4 bases from J, leaving 13 bases between.

The chain couples TRBV7-2 to TRBJ2-1; 14 nucleotides agree with TRBD2. CDR1 SGHTA and CDR2 FQGNSA come from the germline V gene. J lost 8 bases, V lost 0 bases, and 6 bases had no gene match. The CDR3 sequence is 17 residues long. CDR3 protein: CASSLASGTSGSYEQFF. The DNA of the CDR3 is TGTGCCAGCAGCTTAGCGAGCGGGACTAGCGGGAGTTATGAGCAGTTCTTC.

This chain links TRBV27 with TRBJ2-1; TRBD1 or TRBD2 may be the D gene (5 bases each). The V gene's germline CDR1 is MNHEY and CDR2 SMNVEV (reference sequence). Trimming left V 7 bases short and J 3 bases short, with 22 bases between. The CDR3 length is 17 residues. CDR3 region: CASIPRLLGTNYNEQFF. CDR3 bases: TGTGCCAGCATACCGAGGCTTCTCGGGACCAACTACAATGAGCAGTTCTTC.

About this clone: Other DNA sequences in this sample translate to the same CDR3. The V gene is TRBV27, the J gene TRBJ2-2; D is unclear. This CDR3 region has 12 residues. V lost 4 bases, J lost 2 bases, and 2 bases lay in between. Germline CDR1 MNHEY, CDR2 SMNVEV (reference sequence). The CDR3 DNA is TGTGCCAGCAGTTCAAACACCGGGGAGCTGTTTTTT. Amino acids: CASSSNTGELFF.

The chain links TRBV7-8 to TRBJ2-1; no clear D. The germline gives CDR1 SGHVS, CDR2 FQNEAQ. This CDR3 is built from 17 residues. Deletions cut 9 bases from V and 8 bases from J, with 29 bases between. This chain's CDR3 is CASSGSRESLMFDEQFF. CDR3 nucleotide sequence: TGTGCCAGTTCGGGTAGCCGAGAAAGTCTTATGTTCGATGAGCAGTTCTTC.

This chain joins TRBV27 and TRBJ2-1; 12 bases map to TRBD2. The CDR3 spans 16 residues. The germline CDR1 and CDR2 sequences are MNHEY and SMNVEV (reference sequence). Trimming took 4 bases from V and 9 from J; bases not matched to a gene: 10. The CDR3 DNA is TGTGCCAGCAGTTCGACTAGCGGGAGTCTCCGCGGTGAGCAGTTCTTC. Residues: CASSSTSGSLRGEQFF.

This chain joins TRBV6-5 and TRBJ1-2; D unclear. V shed 3 bases and J shed 3 bases, with 8 bases lying between them. CDR1 is MNHEY and CDR2 is SVGAGI in the germline V gene. CDR3 length: 13 residues. CDR3 sequence (DNA): TGTGCCAGCAGTTATGGGTCCCACTATGGCTACACCTTC. Amino acids: CASSYGSHYGYTF.

This chain links TRBV7-8 with TRBJ1-2; D is perhaps TRBD1 (6 bases). V was pared by 5 bases and J by 6 bases, with 10 bases between. Germline V CDR1 and CDR2: SGHVS, FQNEAQ. The length of the CDR3 is 12 residues. The CDR3 DNA is TGTGCCAGCAGCCCCCAGGGGAATGGCTACACCTTC. Translation gives CASSPQGNGYTF.

Remarks on this clone: Other DNA variants within this sample encode the same CDR3. CDR3 nucleotides: TGTGCCAGCAGCTTAGGCGGGACCGGGGAGCTGTTTTTT. Encoded protein: CASSLGGTGELFF. The chain is built from TRBV5-4 and TRBJ2-2; perhaps TRBD2 as D (5 bases). Germline-derived CDR1 and CDR2 are SGHNT and YYREEE (reference sequence). This CDR3 has 13 amino acids. Trimming pared 2 bases from V and 5 bases from J, leaving 7 bases between.

In its sample, this clone was seen once. The CDR3, as DNA: TGCGCCAGCAGCGCGGGACAGGGGTATGGCTACACCTTC. Encoded protein: CASSAGQGYGYTF. The chain uses TRBV4-1 and TRBJ1-2, with 10 bases that match TRBD1. J was trimmed by 5 bases and V by 5 bases; bases with no gene match: 2. The germline gives CDR1 MGHRA, CDR2 YSYEKL. The CDR3 contains 13 residues.

The genes are TRBV30 and TRBJ2-1; possible D gene TRBD2, 6 bases. V gave up 2 bases and J gave up 3 bases, with 8 bases separating them. CDR3 size: 13 residues. The germline CDR1 and CDR2 sequences are GTSNPN and SVGIG (reference sequence). CDR3 bases: TGTGCCTGGAGTACGACTAGCTACAATGAGCAGTTCTTC. It translates to CAWSTTSYNEQFF. The full variable domain, completed using reference TRBV30 and TRBJ2-1, is SQTIHQWPATLVQPVGSPLSLECTVEGTSNPNLYWYRQAAGRGLQLLFYSVGIGQISSEVPQNLSASRPQDRQFILSSKKLLLSDSGFYLCAWSTTSYNEQFFGPGTRLTVL.

J is TRBJ1-2 and V is TRBV5-8; 11 positions agree with TRBD1. The CDR3 runs 14 residues. Losses at the gene ends were 2 bases for V and 7 bases for J; bases not matched to a gene: 4. Germline V gene sequence: CDR1 SGHTS, CDR2 YDEGEE. CDR3 sequence (DNA): TGTGCCAGCAGCTTTAGGACAGGGGGCTCTGGCTACACCTTC. This sequence encodes CASSFRTGGSGYTF.

This clone has more than one count but fewer than ten. This same CDR3 is encoded by further DNA sequences in the sample. The genes are TRBV7-6 and TRBJ2-7; a weak D match, TRBD1 (5 bases). This CDR3 has 13 amino acids. Germline V gene sequence: CDR1 SGHVS, CDR2 FNYEAQ. Trimming cost V 1 base and J 2 bases, with 6 bases left between them. This CDR3 is CASSLDRTYEQYF. The CDR3 region has the DNA TGTGCCAGCAGCTTAGACAGGACCTACGAGCAGTACTTC.

The chain employs TRBV29-1 and TRBJ2-7, with D perhaps matching TRBD1 (6 bases). Germline lookup yields CDR1 SQVTM and CDR2 ANQGSEA. The V gene lost 0 bases and the J gene lost 4 bases, with 10 bases spanning the gap. The CDR3 is 13 residues long. The CDR3 loop is CSVEEAGDYEQYF. CDR3 DNA: TGCAGCGTTGAAGAGGCAGGGGATTACGAGCAGTACTTC.

The chain combines TRBV27 with TRBJ2-7, with TRBD2 identical over 9 bases. The CDR3 length is 16 residues. The germline gives CDR1 MNHEY, CDR2 SMNVEV (reference sequence). The V segment lost 1 base and the J segment 2 bases; nucleotides outside the gene matches: 6. CDR3 sequence: CASSLFGGGDTYEQYF. The DNA for the CDR3 is TGTGCCAGCAGTTTATTCGGCGGGGGGGACACCTACGAGCAGTACTTC.

The chain combines TRBV25-1 with TRBJ2-1; D gene ambiguous. CDR3 size: 13 residues. Between the trimmed V and J ends, which lost 8 bases and 5 bases, there was a span of 13 bases. CDR1 is MGHDK, CDR2 SYGVNS, per germline. The CDR3 spells CASVDPGHNEQFF. CDR3 in DNA: TGTGCCAGCGTGGACCCCGGACACAATGAGCAGTTCTTC.

The chain has TRBV10-3 and TRBJ2-7; no definite D call. Germline CDR1 and CDR2: ENHRY and SYGVKD. V shed 4 bases and J shed 2 bases, with 9 bases lying between them. The CDR3 is 13 residues long. Here the CDR3 DNA reads TGTGCCATCAGTGTCGGCAGAACCTACGAGCAGTACTTC. This gives the protein CAISVGRTYEQYF.

J is TRBJ1-1 and V is TRBV13, with 9 bases aligning to TRBD1. V was clipped by 5 bases and J by 1 base; unmatched bases: 2. Germline loops: CDR1 PRHDT, CDR2 FYEKMQ (reference sequence). This CDR3 spans 14 amino acids. CDR3 in amino acids: CASSVGQGNTEAFF. In DNA form, the CDR3 reads TGTGCCAGCAGCGTGGGACAGGGGAACACTGAAGCTTTCTTT.

The rearrangement uses TRBV27 and TRBJ2-1; 14 bases match TRBD2. V shed 5 bases and J 12 bases; nucleotides not matched to a gene: 12. Germline loops: CDR1 MNHEY, CDR2 SMNVEV (reference sequence). There are 16 residues in the CDR3. CDR3 bases: TGTGCCAGCAGTGAACCGACTAGCGGGGGGGCCTATGGGCAGTTCTTC. Protein: CASSEPTSGGAYGQFF.